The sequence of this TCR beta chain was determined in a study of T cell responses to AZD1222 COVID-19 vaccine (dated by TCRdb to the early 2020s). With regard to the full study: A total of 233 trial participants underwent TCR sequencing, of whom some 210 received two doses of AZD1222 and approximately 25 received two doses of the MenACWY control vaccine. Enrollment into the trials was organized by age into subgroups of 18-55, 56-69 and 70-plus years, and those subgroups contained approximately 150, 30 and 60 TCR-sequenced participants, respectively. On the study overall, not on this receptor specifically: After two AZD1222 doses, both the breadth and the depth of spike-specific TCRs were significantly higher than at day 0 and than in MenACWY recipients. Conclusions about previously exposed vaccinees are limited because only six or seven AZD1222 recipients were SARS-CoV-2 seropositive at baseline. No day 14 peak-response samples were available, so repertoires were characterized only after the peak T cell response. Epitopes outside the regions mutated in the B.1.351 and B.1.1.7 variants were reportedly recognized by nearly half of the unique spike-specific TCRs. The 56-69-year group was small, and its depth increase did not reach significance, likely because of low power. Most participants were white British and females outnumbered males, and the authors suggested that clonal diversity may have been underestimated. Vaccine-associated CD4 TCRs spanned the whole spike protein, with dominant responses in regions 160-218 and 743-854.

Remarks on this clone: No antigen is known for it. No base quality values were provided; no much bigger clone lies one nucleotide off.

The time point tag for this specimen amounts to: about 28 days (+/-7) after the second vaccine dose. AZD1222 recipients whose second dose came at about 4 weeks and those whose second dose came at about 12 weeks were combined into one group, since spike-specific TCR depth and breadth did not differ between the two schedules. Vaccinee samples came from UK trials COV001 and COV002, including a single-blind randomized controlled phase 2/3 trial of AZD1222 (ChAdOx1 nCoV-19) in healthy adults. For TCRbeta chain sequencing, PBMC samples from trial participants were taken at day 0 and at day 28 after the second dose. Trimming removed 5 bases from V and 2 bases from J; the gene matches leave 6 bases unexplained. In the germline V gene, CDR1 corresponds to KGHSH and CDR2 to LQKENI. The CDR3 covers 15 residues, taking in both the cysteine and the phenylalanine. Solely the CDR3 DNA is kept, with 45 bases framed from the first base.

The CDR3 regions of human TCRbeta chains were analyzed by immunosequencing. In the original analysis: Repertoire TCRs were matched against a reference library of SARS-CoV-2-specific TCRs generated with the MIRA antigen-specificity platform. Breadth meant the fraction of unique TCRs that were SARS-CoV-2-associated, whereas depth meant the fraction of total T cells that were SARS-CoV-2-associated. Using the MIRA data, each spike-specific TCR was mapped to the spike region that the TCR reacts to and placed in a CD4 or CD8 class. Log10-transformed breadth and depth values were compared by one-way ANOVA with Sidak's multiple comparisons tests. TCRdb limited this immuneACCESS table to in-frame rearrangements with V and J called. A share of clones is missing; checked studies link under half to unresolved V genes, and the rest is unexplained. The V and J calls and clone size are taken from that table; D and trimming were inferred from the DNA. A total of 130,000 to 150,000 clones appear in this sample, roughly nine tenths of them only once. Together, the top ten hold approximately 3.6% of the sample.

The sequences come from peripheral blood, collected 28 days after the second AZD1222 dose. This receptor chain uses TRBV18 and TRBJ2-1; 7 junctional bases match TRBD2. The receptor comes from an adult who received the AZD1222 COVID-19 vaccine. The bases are TGTGCCAGCTCAACCGGACTAGGAGCCTACAATGAGCAGTTCTTC. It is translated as CASSTGLGAYNEQFF.